These 30 T cell receptor beta chains came from one sample sequenced in a study of blood T cell repertoires in COVID-19. Method: immunoSEQ multiplex PCR; TCRdb's copy keeps in-frame clones and lacks some. The sample holds under 100,000 clones, about 87% seen once. The sequenced material came from peripheral blood. The receptors come from a human donor in a cohort sampled during active COVID-19.

The chain is built from TRBV10-3 and TRBJ1-2, with 8 bases matching TRBD1. J was trimmed by 2 bases and V by 6 bases; bases with no gene match: 5. CDR1 and CDR2 from the germline V gene are ENHRY and SYGVKD. The CDR3 is 14 amino acids. The CDR3 nucleotides are TGTGCCATCAGGGATTCAGGGGGCAACTATGGCTACACCTTC. Protein product: CAIRDSGGNYGYTF.

CDR3 region: CASSSREWGTEAFF. The CDR3 DNA is TGTGCCAGCAGTTCCCGGGAGTGGGGAACTGAAGCTTTCTTT. V usage is TRBV7-2 and J usage is TRBJ1-1, with D unresolved. The CDR3 is made up of 14 amino acids. Germline assignment: CDR1 SGHTA and CDR2 FQGNSA. V was shortened by 6 bases and J by 5 bases, with 16 bases between the two germline ends.

V gene TRBV9 combines with J gene TRBJ1-2; a possible D gene is TRBD1 (5 bases). Germline CDR1 reads SGDLS; CDR2 reads YYNGEE. CDR3 size: 12 residues. Trimming stripped 4 bases from V and 4 bases from J, with 8 bases between. The CDR3 sequence: CASSFTGYGYTF. The CDR3 coding sequence is TGTGCCAGCAGCTTTACAGGCTATGGCTACACCTTC. The complete variable domain, with remaining parts taken from reference TRBV9 and TRBJ1-2, reads DSGVTQTPKHLITATGQRVTLRCSPRSGDLSVYWYQQSLDQGLQFLIQYYNGEERAKGNILERFSAQQFPDLHSELNLSSLELGDSALYFCASSFTGYGYTFGSGTRLTVV.

This clone was seen a single time. The chain joins TRBV24-1 to TRBJ2-4; the match to TRBD2 covers 8 bases. The CDR3 totals 16 residues. Germline V CDR1 and CDR2: KGHDR, SFDVKD. With 5 bases clipped from V and 5 bases from J, the junction kept 10 bases outside the gene matches. CDR3 in amino acids: CATSVGSGASENIQYF. The CDR3 DNA follows: TGTGCCACCAGTGTTGGTAGCGGGGCCAGTGAAAACATTCAGTACTTC.

As DNA, the CDR3 is TGTGCCAGCTCATCTGCGAGCTCCTATAATTCACCCCTCCACTTT. It translates to CASSSASSYNSPLHF. The chain employs TRBV18 and TRBJ1-6; D not certain. V gave up 5 bases and J gave up 0 bases, with 8 bases separating them. Germline V gives CDR1 KGHSH, CDR2 LQKENI. The CDR3 has 15 amino acids. The full variable domain, in which reference TRBV18 and TRBJ1-6 provide the parts outside the CDR3, is NAGVMQNPRHLVRRRGQEARLRCSPMKGHSHVYWYRQLPEEGLKFMVYLQKENIIDESGMPKERFSAEFPKEGPSILRIQQVVRGDSAAYFCASSSASSYNSPLHFGNGTRLTVT.

The chain combines TRBV10-1 with TRBJ2-7; D perhaps matches TRBD2 (5 bases). Germline loops: CDR1 WNHNN, CDR2 SYGVQD (reference sequence). The CDR3 totals 11 residues. V lost 6 bases and J 12 bases, leaving 15 bases between the germline ends. The CDR3 loop reads CASRTIWWRYF. The CDR3 DNA is TGCGCCAGCAGGACTATTTGGTGGCGGTACTTC.

The rearrangement uses TRBV9 and TRBJ2-4, with 15 bases matching TRBD2. Germline values: CDR1 SGDLS, CDR2 YYNGEE. V lost 2 bases to trimming and J lost 7 bases; unmatched junction nucleotides: 7. The CDR3 spans 17 residues. For the CDR3, the DNA is TGTGCCAGCAGCGTGGGACTAGCGGGAGGCGGTGGGAACATTCAGTACTTC. Translating it yields CASSVGLAGGGGNIQYF.

The rearrangement links TRBV3-1 (or the pseudogene TRBV3-2) to TRBJ1-6; 11 bases match TRBD1. Germline V lookup: CDR1 LGHDT, CDR2 YNNKEL (reference sequence). The J segment lost 9 bases and the V segment lost 6 bases, leaving 4 bases of the junction unmatched. The CDR3 is 14 amino acids. The CDR3 DNA reads as TGTGCCAGCAGACCCGGGACAGGGGGTTCACCCCTCCACTTT. Its protein product is CASRPGTGGSPLHF.

The chain is built from TRBV7-9 and TRBJ2-1; 10 positions match TRBD1. There are 17 residues in the CDR3. CDR1 and CDR2 from the germline V gene are SEHNR and FQNEAQ (reference sequence). The V gene end was trimmed by 4 bases and the J gene end by 7 bases; junction bases not matched to a gene: 13. CDR3 nucleotide sequence: TGTGCCAGCAGCTCCGTCAAGACAGGGGGCGCGGGAAATGAGCAGTTCTTC. Protein: CASSSVKTGGAGNEQFF.

The chain joins TRBV2 to TRBJ2-7; no definite D call. This CDR3 contains 15 residues. Trimming pared 0 bases from V and 1 base from J, leaving 10 bases between. CDR1 is SNHLY, CDR2 FYNNEI, per germline. Written as DNA, the CDR3 is TGTGCCAGCAGTGAAGCGGGCCAGATTTCCTACGAGCAGTACTTC. It encodes CASSEAGQISYEQYF.

This chain links TRBV5-1 with TRBJ1-1; maybe TRBD1 (5 bases). Germline V gene data show CDR1 as SGHRS and CDR2 as YFSETQ. CDR3 length: 14 residues. V lost 4 bases and J 5 bases, leaving 15 bases between the germline ends. CDR3 in amino acids: CASSLGVRGTEAFF. The CDR3 coding sequence is TGCGCCAGCAGCCTGGGGGTTCGAGGGACTGAAGCTTTCTTT.

The rearrangement uses TRBV28 and TRBJ1-2, with TRBD1 matching over 12 bases. CDR1 is MDHEN, CDR2 SYDVKM, per germline. CDR3 size: 14 residues. V was clipped by 6 bases and J by 5 bases; unmatched bases: 4. CDR3 protein: CASSRDRGLYGYTF. Here the CDR3 DNA reads TGTGCCAGCAGCCGGGACAGGGGGCTGTATGGCTACACCTTC.

This rearrangement joins TRBV10-3 to TRBJ2-4; 8 bases agree with TRBD2. V gave up 6 bases and J gave up 5 bases; unmatched junction bases: 3. Germline V gives CDR1 ENHRY, CDR2 SYGVKD. The CDR3 spans 13 residues. CDR3 amino acids: CAISPGGENIQYF. The CDR3 DNA follows: TGTGCCATCAGCCCGGGAGGGGAAAACATTCAGTACTTC.

This clone occurred once. V is TRBV4-1 and J is TRBJ2-7; a weak D match, TRBD2 (6 bases). The ends were cut back, 3 bases at V and 4 bases at J, with 19 bases in the middle. Germline V CDR1 and CDR2: MGHRA, YSYEKL. The length of the CDR3 is 16 residues. Here the CDR3 reads CASSHTGTSLLYEQYF. DNA of the CDR3: TGCGCCAGCAGCCATACCGGGACTTCTCTTTTGTACGAGCAGTACTTC.

The chain recombines TRBV27 with TRBJ2-7; D gene unclear. Trimming took off 3 bases at V and 2 bases at J, with 8 bases between the two ends. The CDR3 extends over 13 amino acids. Germline V CDR1 and CDR2: MNHEY, SMNVEV (reference sequence). CDR3 nucleotide sequence: TGTGCCAGCAGTTTGAACACCGCCTACGAGCAGTACTTC. Encoded protein: CASSLNTAYEQYF.

The gene calls are TRBV10-2 and TRBJ1-5, with TRBD1 matching 8 bases. Germline V gives CDR1 WSHSY, CDR2 SAAADI. The junction had 0 bases not matched to a gene; V was cut back by 2 bases and J by 0 bases. This CDR3 spans 15 amino acids. The CDR3 reads CASSETGGSNQPQHF. Written as DNA, the CDR3 is TGCGCCAGCAGTGAGACAGGGGGTAGCAATCAGCCCCAGCATTTT.

The chain carries TRBV4-1 and TRBJ1-2; 7 bases align to TRBD1. Trimming cost V 0 bases and J 4 bases; bases outside gene matches: 14. This CDR3 comprises 18 residues. In germline, CDR1 is MGHRA, CDR2 YSYEKL. The CDR3 protein is CASSQDPPLGQPIYGYTF. The CDR3 nucleotides are TGCGCCAGCAGCCAAGATCCCCCATTGGGACAGCCTATCTATGGCTACACCTTC.

The chain has TRBV23-1 and TRBJ1-5; 10 nucleotides agree with TRBD1. Being an ORF, TRBV23-1 has a function that is uncertain. The CDR3 contains 14 residues. V trimming: 5 bases; J trimming: 5 bases; junction bases outside the gene matches: 3. CDR3 sequence (DNA): TGCGCCAGCAGTGGGACAGGGGAATATCAGCCCCAGCATTTT. Its translation: CASSGTGEYQPQHF.

For this clone: The same CDR3 is also encoded by other DNA sequences in this sample. This rearrangement joins TRBV28 to TRBJ2-5; maybe TRBD2 (5 bases). V dropped 6 bases and J dropped 4 bases, with 18 bases sitting between them. Germline loops: CDR1 MDHEN, CDR2 SYDVKM. The CDR3 has 15 residues. DNA for the CDR3: TGTGCCAGCAGAGGAGGAGGTGGTACAACAGAGACCCAGTACTTC. As protein: CASRGGGGTTETQYF.

As to this clone: This sample also contains other DNA sequences that code for the same CDR3. This chain connects TRBV11-2 to TRBJ2-3; D is uncertain. The germline V gene encodes CDR1 SGHAT and CDR2 FQNNGV. This CDR3 has 13 amino acids. Trimming took 1 base from V and 2 from J, leaving 4 bases between them. The CDR3: CASSLVNTDTQYF. The CDR3 DNA reads as TGTGCCAGCAGCTTAGTTAACACAGATACGCAGTATTTT. Full variable domain (missing parts from reference TRBV11-2 and TRBJ2-3): EAGVAQSPRYKIIEKRQSVAFWCNPISGHATLYWYQQILGQGPKLLIQFQNNGVVDDSQLPKDRFSAERLKGVDSTLKIQPAKLEDSAVYLCASSLVNTDTQYFGPGTRLTVL.

The chain joins TRBV7-3 to TRBJ2-5, with 9 bases identical to TRBD2. The germline gives CDR1 SGHTA, CDR2 FQGTGA. The CDR3 is 16 amino acids. V trimming: 5 bases; J trimming: 5 bases; junction bases outside the gene matches: 12. The CDR3 coding sequence is TGTGCCAGCAGCCCCACGGGTAGCGGGAGATCCGAGACCCAGTACTTC. Its protein is CASSPTGSGRSETQYF.

The gene calls are TRBV14 and TRBJ2-3; D remains ambiguous. There are 14 residues in the CDR3. Trimming removed 3 bases at V and 2 bases at J, with 9 bases between. The germline V gene encodes CDR1 SGHDN and CDR2 FVKESK. The DNA of the CDR3 is TGTGCCAGCAGCCAGACTCGTTCCACAGATACGCAGTATTTT. This sequence encodes CASSQTRSTDTQYF.

The CDR3 nucleotides are TGTGCCAGCAGGACAGGGCCCTATGGCTACACCTTC. This gives the protein CASRTGPYGYTF. The rearrangement joins TRBV28 to TRBJ1-2, with 7 nucleotides matching TRBD1. The germline CDR1 and CDR2 sequences are MDHEN and SYDVKM. V dropped 6 bases and J dropped 4; count of bases not matched to a gene: 2. The CDR3 sequence is 12 residues long.

J is TRBJ2-3 and V is TRBV5-1, with unresolved D. V dropped 0 bases and J dropped 2 bases, with 13 bases sitting between them. Germline V lookup: CDR1 SGHRS, CDR2 YFSETQ. The CDR3 runs to 16 residues. In nucleotides, the CDR3 is TGCGCCAGCAGCTTGGAGGTGAGAGGTCCCACAGATACGCAGTATTTT. It is translated as CASSLEVRGPTDTQYF.

In this sample, this clone is medium-sized (0.01 to 0.1%). The rearrangement uses TRBV6-5 and TRBJ1-2; tentatively, D is TRBD1 (6 bases). V lost 0 bases to trimming and J lost 6 bases, with 11 bases between them. There are 14 residues in the CDR3. CDR1 and CDR2 from the germline V gene are MNHEY and SVGAGI. The CDR3: CASSYSATGDGYTF. Here the CDR3 DNA reads TGTGCCAGCAGTTACTCGGCGACAGGAGATGGCTACACCTTC.

CDR3 DNA: TGTGCCAGCAGCCAAGGACACGGAGGCTACACCTTC. Amino acids: CASSQGHGGYTF. This chain connects TRBV3-1 (or the pseudogene TRBV3-2) to TRBJ1-2; D is ambiguous. V was pared by 1 base and J by 8 bases, with 8 bases between. Per the germline V gene, CDR1 is LGHDT and CDR2 is YNNKEL (reference sequence). CDR3 length: 12 amino acids.

This rearrangement joins TRBV28 to TRBJ1-1; D gene ambiguous. V lost 2 bases and J lost 1, with 11 bases in between. CDR1 and CDR2 from the germline V gene are MDHEN and SYDVKM. This CDR3 is built from 15 residues. The CDR3 sequence: CASSLIPGGNTEAFF. CDR3 DNA sequence: TGTGCCAGCAGTTTAATCCCGGGAGGGAACACTGAAGCTTTCTTT.

This sequence joins TRBV7-6 and TRBJ2-5; the D gene is possibly TRBD2 (7 bases). Germline V gene lookup returns CDR1 SGHVS and CDR2 FNYEAQ. V gave up 3 bases and J gave up 0 bases, with 14 bases separating them. This CDR3 has 16 residues. In nucleotides, the CDR3 is TGTGCCAGCAGCTTTGGGGGGGCGGGGGACCAAGAGACCCAGTACTTC. It is translated as CASSFGGAGDQETQYF. Full variable domain (outside the CDR3, taken from reference TRBV7-6 and TRBJ2-5): GAGVSQSPRYKVTKRGQDVALRCDPISGHVSLYWYRQALGQGPEFLTYFNYEAQQDKSGLPNDRFSAERPEGSISTLTIQRTEQRDSAMYRCASSFGGAGDQETQYFGPGTRLLVL.

The rearrangement uses TRBV6-6 and TRBJ1-5; the D is unclear. Germline loops: CDR1 MNHNY, CDR2 SVGAGI (reference sequence). The CDR3 is 13 residues long. V was cut by 6 bases and J by 5 bases, with 11 bases left in between. The CDR3 DNA is TGTGCCAGCAGCGCCCCCACATATCAGCCCCAGCATTTT. It is translated as CASSAPTYQPQHF.

The rearrangement joins TRBV18 to TRBJ1-1; TRBD1 might be the D (6 bases). In germline, CDR1 is KGHSH, CDR2 LQKENI. V was shortened by 3 bases and J by 3 bases, with 11 bases between the two germline ends. The CDR3 covers 14 residues. The CDR3 here is CASSPREGDTEAFF. CDR3 nucleotides: TGTGCCAGCTCACCGAGGGAGGGGGACACTGAAGCTTTCTTT.